Listed below are T cell receptor beta chains from one sample, sequenced in a study of Ad26.COV2.S vaccination and SARS-CoV-2 variants. Here immunoSEQ multiplex PCR was the method, and the copy in TCRdb shows in-frame clones only, minus some. The sample records roughly 450,000 clones, around 90% being singletons. The specimen comprised peripheral blood, sampled in a trial of Ad26.COV2.S vaccine versus placebo. Receptor source: a person between 18 and 65 years old who received the Ad26.COV2.S COVID-19 vaccine or a placebo. The CDR3 runs from the conserved cysteine through the conserved F or W. The D gene is left open where the match is weak. A row's size may be missing; if present it is once, few, many or a size class.

cdr3_aa: CASRRTGDTEAFF
cdr3_nt: TGTGCCAGCAGGCGGACAGGGGACACTGAAGCTTTCTTT
clone_size: NA
v_call: TRBV2
d_call: TRBD1
j_call: TRBJ1-1

cdr3_aa: CASSLAGNPYEQYF
cdr3_nt: TGTGCCAGCAGTTTAGCGGGAAACCCCTACGAGCAGTACTTC
clone_size: NA
v_call: TRBV27
d_call: NA
j_call: TRBJ2-7

cdr3_aa: CASSWGRSYNEQFF
cdr3_nt: TGTGCCAGCAGTTGGGGCCGATCCTACAATGAGCAGTTCTTC
clone_size: once
v_call: TRBV28
d_call: NA
j_call: TRBJ2-1

cdr3_aa: CASSVIRTSGLNTGELFF
cdr3_nt: TGTGCCAGCAGCGTGATTAGGACTAGCGGGTTAAACACCGGGGAGCTGTTTTTT
clone_size: once
v_call: TRBV21-1
d_call: NA
j_call: TRBJ2-2

cdr3_aa: CASQAASGSTDTQYF
cdr3_nt: TGTGCCAGCCAGGCTGCTAGCGGGTCCACAGATACGCAGTATTTT
clone_size: NA
v_call: TRBV6-5
d_call: TRBD2
j_call: TRBJ2-3

cdr3_aa: CASVGQGAQEQYF
cdr3_nt: TGTGCCAGCGTAGGACAGGGGGCCCAGGAGCAGTACTTC
clone_size: NA
v_call: TRBV6-5
d_call: TRBD1
j_call: TRBJ2-7

cdr3_aa: CAWSVLDEQFF
cdr3_nt: TGTGCCTGGAGTGTACTGGATGAGCAGTTCTTC
clone_size: NA
v_call: TRBV30
d_call: NA
j_call: TRBJ2-1

cdr3_aa: CAWSVGVNQPQHF
cdr3_nt: TGTGCCTGGAGTGTCGGGGTGAATCAGCCCCAGCATTTT
clone_size: NA
v_call: TRBV30
d_call: NA
j_call: TRBJ1-5

cdr3_aa: CSVDLGETQYF
cdr3_nt: TGCAGCGTGGATCTCGGGGAGACCCAGTACTTC
clone_size: NA
v_call: TRBV29-1
d_call: NA
j_call: TRBJ2-5

cdr3_aa: CATSRDRQDQETQYF
cdr3_nt: TGTGCCACCAGCAGAGATCGACAGGACCAAGAGACCCAGTACTTC
clone_size: NA
v_call: TRBV15
d_call: NA
j_call: TRBJ2-5

cdr3_aa: CATSDGNTEAFF
cdr3_nt: TGTGCCACCAGTGACGGGAACACTGAAGCTTTCTTT
clone_size: NA
v_call: TRBV24-1
d_call: NA
j_call: TRBJ1-1

cdr3_aa: CASSLDGQANYGYTF
cdr3_nt: TGCGCCAGCAGCTTGGATGGGCAGGCTAACTATGGCTACACCTTC
clone_size: NA
v_call: TRBV5-1
d_call: NA
j_call: TRBJ1-2

cdr3_aa: CASSAGTADTEAFF
cdr3_nt: TGTGCCAGCAGTGCGGGGACGGCGGACACTGAAGCTTTCTTT
clone_size: NA
v_call: TRBV6-2/TRBV6-3
d_call: NA
j_call: TRBJ1-1

cdr3_aa: CASSVVSVGTQYF
cdr3_nt: TGTGCCAGCAGCGTAGTTAGCGTCGGTACGCAGTATTTT
clone_size: NA
v_call: TRBV9
d_call: NA
j_call: TRBJ2-3

cdr3_aa: CASSQVQLNTEAFF
cdr3_nt: TGCGCCAGCAGCCAAGTCCAGTTAAACACTGAAGCTTTCTTT
clone_size: NA
v_call: TRBV4-3
d_call: NA
j_call: TRBJ1-1

cdr3_aa: CASSLTGLGPTDTQYF
cdr3_nt: TGTGCCAGCAGCTTAACAGGGTTAGGGCCCACAGATACGCAGTATTTT
clone_size: NA
v_call: TRBV7-3
d_call: NA
j_call: TRBJ2-3

cdr3_aa: CASSLGPLNEQYF
cdr3_nt: TGTGCCAGCAGCTTAGGGCCCCTTAACGAGCAGTACTTC
clone_size: NA
v_call: TRBV7-9
d_call: NA
j_call: TRBJ2-7

cdr3_aa: CASSLGRGNGFF
cdr3_nt: TGTGCCAGCAGCCTCGGCCGCGGGAATGGGTTCTTC
clone_size: once
v_call: TRBV5-4
d_call: NA
j_call: TRBJ2-1

cdr3_aa: CASSQDFTTGTQAFEQYF
cdr3_nt: TGCGCCAGCAGCCAAGATTTCACGACTGGGACTCAAGCCTTCGAGCAGTACTTC
clone_size: NA
v_call: TRBV4-1
d_call: NA
j_call: TRBJ2-7

cdr3_aa: CASSVLPGQTNGYTF
cdr3_nt: TGTGCCAGCAGCGTCCTTCCCGGGCAGACGAATGGCTACACCTTC
clone_size: NA
v_call: TRBV9
d_call: NA
j_call: TRBJ1-2

cdr3_aa: CASNQHRDGYTF
cdr3_nt: TGTGCCAGCAACCAACACAGAGATGGCTACACCTTC
clone_size: NA
v_call: TRBV2
d_call: NA
j_call: TRBJ1-2

cdr3_aa: CASSQDVLYTSYNEQFF
cdr3_nt: TGCGCCAGCAGCCAAGACGTACTTTACACCTCCTACAATGAGCAGTTCTTC
clone_size: NA
v_call: TRBV4-1
d_call: NA
j_call: TRBJ2-1

cdr3_aa: CASSPTSIYEQYF
cdr3_nt: TGTGCCAGCAGTCCAACTAGTATCTACGAGCAGTACTTC
clone_size: NA
v_call: TRBV12-3/TRBV12-4
d_call: NA
j_call: TRBJ2-7

cdr3_aa: CSASSPAKNIQYF
cdr3_nt: TGCAGTGCTAGTAGCCCAGCCAAAAACATTCAGTACTTC
clone_size: NA
v_call: TRBV20-1
d_call: NA
j_call: TRBJ2-4